The 11 T cell receptor beta chains below come from one sample, sequenced in a study of cytomegalovirus exposure and HLA in healthy donors. With 60 Vbeta and 13 Jbeta primers, the PCR was carried out. The repertoire was sequenced with immunoSEQ multiplex PCR; TCRdb's copy has only in-frame clones and lacks some. Here the sample spans fewer than 250,000 clones, under 85% being singletons. The sequenced sample was PBMCs. The receptors were gathered from a woman between 50 and 59 years old in good health and CMV-seropositive.

This clone was recorded only once. This CDR3 reads CAISETGYDTEAFF. CDR3 nucleotides: TGTGCCATCAGTGAGACAGGGTACGACACTGAAGCTTTCTTT. The rearrangement links TRBV10-3 to TRBJ1-1, with a possible D match to TRBD1 (6 bases). The CDR3 has 14 amino acids. In germline, CDR1 is ENHRY, CDR2 SYGVKD. V gave up 2 bases and J gave up 3 bases, with 10 bases separating them.

To note about this clone: The junction departs from the called germline gene at one end, perhaps through a read error. The rearrangement links TRBV6-5 to TRBJ1-2; 7 bases fit TRBD1. This CDR3 has 15 residues. CDR1 is MNHEY and CDR2 is SVGAGI in the germline V gene. The CDR3 nucleotides are TGTGCCAGCAGGTACTCAGGGGGTGAGAACTATGGCTACACCTTC. It is translated as CASRYSGGENYGYTF.

This clone was recorded only once. V and J are TRBV29-1 and TRBJ2-5, with 7 bases fitting TRBD1. J lost 5 bases, V lost 2 bases, and 8 bases had no gene match. Germline V gives CDR1 SQVTM, CDR2 ANQGSEA. The CDR3 spans 14 residues. The CDR3 sequence is CSVERGQFQETQYF. CDR3 nucleotides: TGCAGCGTTGAAAGGGGACAGTTCCAGGAGACCCAGTACTTC.

V is TRBV19 and J is TRBJ1-5; D perhaps matches TRBD1 (6 bases). From germline, CDR1 is LNHDA and CDR2 SQIVND (reference sequence). The V gene lost 6 bases and the J gene lost 6 bases, with 9 bases spanning the gap. This CDR3 has 12 amino acids. The CDR3 coding sequence is TGTGCCAGTAGCCTGACAGGTCAGCCCCAGCATTTT. Translating it yields CASSLTGQPQHF.

V usage is TRBV7-3 and J usage is TRBJ1-2; possible D gene TRBD1, 5 bases. This CDR3 has 13 residues. CDR1 is SGHTA, CDR2 FQGTGA, per germline. V was shortened by 5 bases and J by 4 bases, with 11 bases between the two germline ends. In DNA, the CDR3 is TGTGCCAGCAGCCCTGGGAGGGGCTATGGCTACACCTTC. It yields the protein CASSPGRGYGYTF.

The rearrangement uses TRBV11-3 and TRBJ2-3; 10 bases align to TRBD1. Germline V lookup: CDR1 SGHNT, CDR2 YENEEA. The CDR3 covers 19 residues. With V trimmed by 1 base and J by 6 bases, 16 bases remained unmatched. CDR3 coding DNA: TGTGCCAGCAGCTTAGTAGGTGCGACGGGACAGGGGCTAAGGGATACGCAGTATTTT. Translation: CASSLVGATGQGLRDTQYF.

The rearrangement links TRBV5-8 to TRBJ1-2; 7 bases are shared with TRBD1. CDR3 length equals 13 residues. Germline assignment: CDR1 SGHTS and CDR2 YDEGEE. The trim removed 4 bases at V and 8 bases at J, leaving 8 bases unmatched. CDR3 in amino acids: CASSRRGGWGYTF. The CDR3 nucleotides read TGTGCCAGCAGCCGAAGAGGGGGCTGGGGCTACACCTTC.

In its sample, this clone was seen once. The rearrangement uses TRBV5-6 and TRBJ2-1; D not resolved. This CDR3 is built from 15 residues. CDR1 and CDR2 from the germline V gene are SGHDT and YYEEEE. V was cut by 2 bases and J by 0 bases, with 9 bases left in between. The CDR3 DNA is TGTGCCAGCAGCTTCCCAGAGCGCTCCTACAATGAGCAGTTCTTC. Protein sequence: CASSFPERSYNEQFF.

V is TRBV5-1 and J is TRBJ2-5; D gene unclear. Germline V gives CDR1 SGHRS, CDR2 YFSETQ. This CDR3 spans 13 amino acids. The V end was cut by 1 base, the J end by 4 bases, with 8 bases between. This CDR3 is CASSLNIGETQYF. The CDR3 DNA follows: TGCGCCAGCAGCTTGAACATTGGAGAGACCCAGTACTTC.

A few counts support this clone. For the CDR3, the DNA is TGCGCCAGCAGCCGAGGACAAGGGGGATCACCCCTCCACTTT. Translation: CASSRGQGGSPLHF. The chain has TRBV4-3 and TRBJ1-6; TRBD1 might be the D (6 bases). This CDR3 contains 14 residues. With 4 bases removed from V and 10 bases from J, the gap between germline ends came to 14 bases. Germline V gene data show CDR1 as LGHNA and CDR2 as YSLEER.

The chain employs TRBV28 and TRBJ1-6, with no clear D. This CDR3 comprises 14 residues. Germline values: CDR1 MDHEN, CDR2 SYDVKM. Trimming removed 6 bases from V and 3 bases from J, with 9 bases in between. CDR3 residues: CASRTVLYNSPLHF. The CDR3 DNA reads as TGTGCCAGCAGAACTGTACTCTATAATTCACCCCTCCACTTT.